This entry lists 16 T cell receptor beta chains sequenced from one sample in a study of T cells in Graves' hyperthyroidism and ophthalmopathy. Authors of the study amplified TCR beta CDR3 regions from RNA transcripts. The HTBI primer set was used in a first-round RT-PCR of the TCR CDR3. From the multiplex PCR reads, TCRdb called clonotypes with MiXCR, one entry per CDR3 protein. The table records about 260,000 distinct CDR3 sequences, approximately 16% of them present only once. Material for sequencing was blood. These receptors were obtained from a woman between 18 and 29 years old with Graves' ophthalmopathy.

V is TRBV19 and J is TRBJ2-3; D gene unclear. V lost 1 base to trimming and J lost 5 bases, with 1 base between them. Germline V gene data show CDR1 as LNHDA and CDR2 as SQIVND (reference sequence). The length of the CDR3 is 11 residues. CDR3: CASSIGDTQYF. CDR3 nucleotide sequence: TGTGCCAGTAGTATAGGAGATACGCAGTATTTT.

The sample holds many counts of this clonotype. The V gene is TRBV4-1, the J gene TRBJ1-1, with TRBD1 identical over 8 bases. This CDR3 is 14 amino acids long. With V trimmed by 3 bases and J by 6 bases, 6 bases remained unmatched. CDR1 and CDR2 from the germline V gene are MGHRA and YSYEKL. Written as DNA, the CDR3 is TGCGCCAGCAGCCAGGCAGGGGGCGCGCCTGAAGCTTTCTTT. Protein product: CASSQAGGAPEAFF.

This sequence joins TRBV7-9 and TRBJ2-1; D is uncertain. The CDR3 consists of 19 residues. Trimming removed 5 bases at V and 0 bases at J, with 23 bases between. The germline V gene has CDR1 SEHNR and CDR2 FQNEAQ (reference sequence). The CDR3 loop is CASSPLVGSGRSSYNEQFF. The CDR3 DNA is TGTGCCAGCAGCCCTCTCGTGGGGTCTGGGCGGAGCTCCTACAATGAGCAGTTCTTC.

This clonotype was detected many times. This chain links TRBV12-3 or TRBV12-4 with TRBJ2-7; 8 bases are a match to TRBD2. The CDR3 runs 12 residues. The V segment lost 3 bases and the J segment 7 bases; nucleotides outside the gene matches: 2. CDR3 residues: CASSFQRGEQYF. Written as DNA, the CDR3 is TGTGCCAGCAGTTTCCAGCGGGGGGAGCAGTACTTC.

Only one count was recorded for this clonotype. This sequence joins TRBV20-1 and TRBJ2-7; 7 nucleotides match TRBD2. CDR1 and CDR2 from the germline V gene are DFQATT and SNEGSKA (reference sequence). J lost 7 bases, V lost 6 bases, and 9 bases had no gene match. CDR3 size: 12 residues. CDR3 region: CSAGRAGREQYF. For the CDR3, the DNA is TGCAGTGCGGGGCGGGCCGGGAGGGAGCAGTACTTC.

This clonotype was observed many times. The gene calls are TRBV7-6 and TRBJ1-2, with 11 bases aligning to TRBD1. Germline values: CDR1 SGHVS, CDR2 FNYEAQ. The CDR3 has 16 amino acids. V lost 4 bases and J lost 8; bases outside the gene matches: 12. CDR3 loop: CASSSYPGTGGAGYTF. CDR3 nucleotides: TGTGCCAGCAGCTCCTACCCCGGGACAGGGGGAGCCGGCTACACCTTC.

V gene TRBV11-2 combines with J gene TRBJ2-3, with 8 bases identical to TRBD2. The CDR3 contains 17 residues. V dropped 3 bases and J dropped 0; count of bases not matched to a gene: 8. CDR1 is SGHAT and CDR2 is FQNNGV in the germline V gene. The CDR3 nucleotides are TGTGCCAGCAGCTTCTCCGGGACTAGGGGAAGCACAGATACGCAGTATTTT. Amino acid sequence: CASSFSGTRGSTDTQYF.

The J gene is TRBJ2-3, the V gene TRBV27, with 7 bases fitting TRBD2. The V and J ends lost 2 bases and 0 bases, in that order; junction bases with no gene match: 8. Germline lookup yields CDR1 MNHEY and CDR2 SMNVEV (reference sequence). The CDR3 is 17 amino acids. CDR3 coding DNA: TGTGCCAGCAGTTTAGTCGCGAGCGGGGATAGCACAGATACGCAGTATTTT. This gives the protein CASSLVASGDSTDTQYF.

This chain uses TRBV6-2 or TRBV6-3 with TRBJ1-5, with 7 positions matching TRBD1. Germline V CDR1 and CDR2: MNHEY, SVGEGT. This CDR3 is 16 amino acids long. The ends lost 5 bases at V and 6 bases at J; junction bases unmatched: 13. The DNA of the CDR3 is TGTGCCAGCAGTCGAACGAGAGGGGGCGCAGGTCAGCCCCAGCATTTT. Amino acids: CASSRTRGGAGQPQHF.

There are a few counts of this clonotype. The chain combines TRBV28 with TRBJ1-6; no firm D call. Trimming took 3 bases from V and 8 from J, leaving 11 bases between them. CDR1 is MDHEN and CDR2 is SYDVKM in the germline V gene. This CDR3 has 14 amino acids. The CDR3 sequence is CASSLGSMDSPLHF. CDR3 nucleotide sequence: TGTGCCAGCAGTTTGGGCAGCATGGATTCACCCCTCCACTTT. Filled out from reference TRBV28 and TRBJ1-6, the complete variable domain reads DVKVTQSSRYLVKRTGEKVFLECVQDMDHENMFWYRQDPGLGLRLIYFSYDVKMKEKGDIPEGYSVSREKKERFSLILESASTNQTSMYLCASSLGSMDSPLHFGNGTRLTVT.

This clonotype appeared many times. CDR3 DNA: TGTGCCAGCAGCTTGCTAGCGGGAGGGCCCACAGATACGCAGTATTTT. The encoded protein is CASSLLAGGPTDTQYF. The V gene is TRBV7-2, the J gene TRBJ2-3, with 12 bases that match TRBD2. This CDR3 is built from 16 residues. Germline CDR1 reads SGHTA; CDR2 reads FQGNSA. With 3 bases clipped from V and 2 bases from J, the junction kept 3 bases outside the gene matches.

This clonotype was seen repeatedly, ten times or more. V gene TRBV5-6 combines with J gene TRBJ2-1; 10 bases line up with TRBD2. Trimming removed 5 bases from V and 5 bases from J; junction bases left unmatched: 13. Germline-derived CDR1 and CDR2 are SGHDT and YYEEEE. This CDR3 spans 17 amino acids. This CDR3 reads CASRRLAGAKGNNEQFF. The CDR3 bases are TGTGCCAGCAGACGGCTAGCGGGAGCCAAGGGAAACAATGAGCAGTTCTTC.

This clonotype appeared many times. This chain links TRBV7-9 with TRBJ1-4; D remains ambiguous. Trimming took off 5 bases at V and 5 bases at J, with 6 bases between the two ends. The CDR3 loop spans 12 amino acids. CDR1 is SEHNR, CDR2 FQNEAQ, per germline (reference sequence). CDR3 in DNA: TGTGCCAGCAGCCTCAAGAATGAAAAACTGTTTTTT. Translating gives CASSLKNEKLFF.

This clonotype was seen at least ten times. The V call is TRBV30, the J call TRBJ2-5; 7 bases agree with TRBD1. The CDR3 totals 12 residues. Unmatched junction bases numbered 6, after V lost 8 bases and J lost 3 bases. The germline gives CDR1 GTSNPN, CDR2 SVGIG (reference sequence). The CDR3 loop is CARRDRKETQYF. The CDR3 bases are TGTGCCCGCCGGGACAGAAAAGAGACCCAGTACTTC.

This clonotype was seen more than once but under ten times. The gene calls are TRBV19 and TRBJ2-6; no firm D call. CDR1 is LNHDA, CDR2 SQIVND, per germline (reference sequence). The CDR3 is 15 amino acids. Between the trimmed V and J ends, which lost 1 base and 0 bases, there was a span of 4 bases. In nucleotides, the CDR3 is TGTGCCAGTAGTATAGGGGGCTCTGGGGCCAACGTCCTGACTTTC. Protein sequence: CASSIGGSGANVLTF.

This clonotype has ten or more counts. The chain links TRBV12-3 or TRBV12-4 to TRBJ1-1, with a weak D call TRBD1 (5 bases). V was pared by 7 bases and J by 0 bases, with 12 bases between. The CDR3 has 14 amino acids. In DNA, the CDR3 is TGTGCCAGCAAGAAGACAGACATGAACACTGAAGCTTTCTTT. Translation: CASKKTDMNTEAFF.